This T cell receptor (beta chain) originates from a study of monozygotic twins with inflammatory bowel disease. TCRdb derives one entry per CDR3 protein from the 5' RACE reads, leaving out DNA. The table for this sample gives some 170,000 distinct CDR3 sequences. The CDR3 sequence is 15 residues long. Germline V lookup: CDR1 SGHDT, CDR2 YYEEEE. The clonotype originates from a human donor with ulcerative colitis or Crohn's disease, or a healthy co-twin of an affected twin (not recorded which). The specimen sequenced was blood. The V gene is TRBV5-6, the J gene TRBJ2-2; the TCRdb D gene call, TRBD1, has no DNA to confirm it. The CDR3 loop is CASSWAGGLTGELFF.